This section outlines one T cell receptor (beta chain) sequence together with its context. Sequencing used immunoSEQ multiplex PCR; TCRdb keeps in-frame clones, though not all of them. The profile covers 200,000 to 250,000 clones, with less than 90% appearing a single time and approximately 4.8% taken by the ten largest. The sample is drawn from a study of blood T cell repertoires in COVID-19. Looking at the study overall: Material from acute and convalescent COVID-19 was sourced from the United States, Italy and Spain. Nucleic acid was either cDNA or gDNA, and it came from T cells, B-cell-depleted T cells, or PBMCs.

Membership in each cohort depended on participant-reported clinical history. Shortly before study entry, within 2 weeks, exposed participants had met a COVID-19 case. The TCR originated in a woman in her twenties or thirties who had been exposed to COVID-19. Sequencing was done on a sample of PBMCs or T cells enriched from blood (not recorded which).

CDR3 protein: CASSDRANEQFF. As DNA, the CDR3 is TGTGCCAGCAGTGACAGGGCCAATGAGCAGTTCTTC. The chain employs TRBV6-1 and TRBJ2-1; D is possibly TRBD1 (5 bases). The V gene's germline CDR1 is MNHNS and CDR2 SASEGT. V was pared by 3 bases and J by 6 bases, with 6 bases between. The CDR3 is 12 amino acids.